This TCR beta chain was retrieved from a study of pediatric ulcerative colitis. Study-level points and caveats: A couple of rectal clonotypes were found only in ulcerative colitis patients, all of them.

Concerning this clone itself: Its target is unknown.

TCRdb's table, derived via immunoSEQ multiplex PCR, lists solely in-frame clones and lacks some. The sample lists tens of thousands of clones, 77% occurring once. Germline CDR1 reads SGHVS; CDR2 reads FNYEAQ. The CDR3 totals 16 residues. V lost 1 base to trimming and J lost 5 bases, with 17 bases between them. Sequencing was done on a sample of blood. The receptor comes from a boy younger than 18 with moderate ulcerative colitis. The chain combines TRBV7-6 with TRBJ1-2; D is unresolved. CDR3 in DNA: TGTGCCAGCAGCTTAGATTGGCAAGGCGATTTGTATGGCTACACCTTC. Translating it yields CASSLDWQGDLYGYTF.